A selection of T cell receptor beta chains follows, all from one sample in a study of graft-versus-host responses after intestinal transplantation. Assay: immunoSEQ multiplex PCR; the TCRdb copy retains only in-frame clones and omits some. The repertoire holds some 27,000 clones, with about 94% as singletons. Sequenced here: PBMCs, sampled around 30 days after intestinal transplant. These receptors all come from a human patient who received an intestinal transplant, so some T cells may come from the graft donor. Each CDR3 is given with its conserved first and last residue. Each record gives: V gene, clone size, J gene, D gene, CDR3 protein, CDR3 DNA. D genes are given only for firm matches. The listing skips clone size in some rows; elsewhere it reads once, few, many or a size class.

>TRBV6-6|few|TRBJ1-3|NA
CASSYLREGPIYF
TGTGCCAGCAGTTACCTTAGGGAAGGGCCCATATATTTT
>TRBV7-9|NA|TRBJ1-6|NA
CASSSSGSPLHF
TGTGCCAGCAGCTCCTCGGGTTCACCCCTCCACTTT
>TRBV7-9|NA|TRBJ1-1|NA
CASSRTALMNTEAFF
TGTGCCAGCAGCCGAACCGCCTTAATGAACACTGAAGCTTTCTTT
>TRBV7-6|NA|TRBJ2-1|TRBD2
CASSSPPGLGGYSYNEQFF
TGTGCCAGCAGCTCCCCCCCGGGACTAGGCGGTTATTCCTACAATGAGCAGTTCTTC
>TRBV19|NA|TRBJ2-7|TRBD2
CASSITGAGGGEQYF
TGTGCCAGTAGTATCACAGGAGCGGGAGGAGGGGAGCAGTATTTC
>TRBV4-3|NA|TRBJ2-1|TRBD1
CASSSGGAGNEQFF
TGCGCCAGCAGCTCAGGGGGCGCGGGCAATGAGCAGTTCTTC
>TRBV6-5|NA|TRBJ2-7|TRBD1
CASSQNRGPYEQYF
TGTGCCAGCAGCCAGAACAGGGGTCCCTACGAGCAGTACTTC
>TRBV6-5|NA|TRBJ2-4|NA
CASSYSQGGGGIQYF
TGTGCCAGCAGTTACTCTCAGGGAGGGGGGGGCATTCAGTACTTC
>TRBV2|NA|TRBJ2-1|TRBD2
CASSGRRGDPNEQFF
TGTGCCAGCAGTGGAAGACGGGGGGACCCCAATGAGCAGTTCTTC
>TRBV10-3|NA|TRBJ2-3|NA
CAISENRGLNTQYF
TGTGCCATCAGTGAAAATCGGGGGTTGAATACGCAGTATTTT
>TRBV2|NA|TRBJ2-7|NA
CASSESSYEQYF
TGTGCCAGCAGTGAGAGCTCCTACGAGCAGTACTTC
>TRBV5-1|NA|TRBJ2-7|NA
CASSPEGPYSYEQYF
TGCGCCAGCAGCCCAGAGGGGCCCTACTCCTACGAGCAGTACTTC
>TRBV5-6|NA|TRBJ2-1|NA
CASSLGPVRDNEQFF
TGTGCCAGCAGCCTAGGGCCAGTAAGGGACAATGAGCAGTTCTTC
>TRBV7-9|NA|TRBJ1-1|NA
CASSLNGASTEAFF
TGTGCCAGCAGCTTAAATGGGGCGAGCACTGAAGCTTTCTTT
>TRBV6-6|NA|TRBJ2-7|NA
CASSYSGGSEQYF
TGTGCCAGCAGTTACTCGGGGGGCAGCGAGCAGTACTTC
>TRBV7-6|NA|TRBJ2-3|TRBD2
CASSLATSASTDTQYF
TGTGCCAGCAGCTTAGCTACTAGCGCAAGCACAGATACGCAGTATTTT
>TRBV7-9|NA|TRBJ1-1|NA
CASSLTEVGGEAFF
TGTGCCAGCAGCTTAACAGAAGTGGGAGGAGAAGCTTTCTTT
>TRBV6-5|NA|TRBJ1-1|NA
CASSYVLGAGNTEAFF
TGTGCCAGCAGTTACGTTTTAGGGGCAGGGAACACTGAAGCTTTCTTT
>TRBV5-4|NA|TRBJ2-5|TRBD2
CASSLGLAETQYF
TGTGCCAGCAGCCTAGGACTAGCGGAGACCCAGTACTTC
>TRBV6-1|NA|TRBJ1-2|NA
CASSERQSDYGYTF
TGTGCCAGCAGTGAAAGACAGAGCGACTATGGCTACACCTTC
>TRBV7-6|NA|TRBJ2-2|NA
CASSASTGELFF
TGTGCCAGCAGCGCGAGTACCGGGGAGCTGTTTTTT
>TRBV5-4|NA|TRBJ2-3|NA
CASSLGGDTQYF
TGTGCCAGCAGCTTGGGGGGAGATACGCAGTATTTT
>TRBV5-4|NA|TRBJ2-5|TRBD2
CASSVRLASQETQYF
TGTGCCAGCAGCGTTCGACTAGCGTCACAAGAGACCCAGTACTTC
>TRBV5-1|NA|TRBJ2-1|TRBD2
CASSFSGSSYNEQFF
TGCGCCAGCAGCTTCAGCGGGAGCTCCTACAATGAGCAGTTCTTC
>TRBV4-3|NA|TRBJ2-3|NA
CASSQDGQFTDTQYF
TGCGCCAGCAGCCAAGATGGGCAGTTCACAGATACGCAGTATTTT
>TRBV27|NA|TRBJ1-1|TRBD1
CASSPWTGDDEAFF
TGTGCCAGCAGTCCATGGACAGGGGACGATGAAGCTTTCTTT
>TRBV4-3|once|TRBJ1-1|NA
CASSQDGRTEAFF
TGCGCCAGCAGCCAAGATGGGCGCACTGAAGCTTTCTTT
>TRBV30|NA|TRBJ1-2|NA
CAWTRSWKQGGYTF
TGTGCCTGGACAAGGAGCTGGAAACAGGGTGGCTACACCTTC
>TRBV6-1|NA|TRBJ1-5|NA
CASSAGWGGNQPQHF
TGTGCCAGCAGTGCAGGGTGGGGGGGCAATCAGCCCCAGCATTTT
>TRBV7-9|NA|TRBJ2-5|NA
CASSLGGGETQYF
TGTGCCAGCAGCTTAGGTGGGGGGGAGACCCAGTACTTC
>TRBV4-1|NA|TRBJ1-2|TRBD1
CASSQVTGQGESYTF
TGCGCCAGCAGCCAAGTTACAGGACAGGGAGAAAGCTACACCTTC
>TRBV6-5|NA|TRBJ2-2|TRBD1
CASSWTGRGTTGELFF
TGTGCCAGCAGTTGGACAGGGAGAGGGACCACCGGGGAGCTGTTTTTT
>TRBV19|NA|TRBJ1-5|NA
CASSYSNQPQHF
TGTGCCAGTAGTTATAGCAATCAGCCCCAGCATTTT
>TRBV29-1|NA|TRBJ2-2|TRBD2
CSVETTSGRIGELFF
TGTAGCGTTGAAACGACTAGCGGGAGGATCGGGGAGCTGTTTTTT
>TRBV10-2|NA|TRBJ2-1|NA
CASSAWGNYENEQFF
TGCGCCAGCAGTGCCTGGGGGAATTATGAGAATGAGCAGTTCTTC
>TRBV5-4|NA|TRBJ2-7|TRBD1
CASSPGTENYEQYF
TGTGCCAGCAGTCCCGGGACAGAGAACTACGAGCAGTACTTC
>TRBV30|once|TRBJ1-2|NA
CAWSVRDHGYTF
TGTGCCTGGAGTGTAAGGGATCATGGCTACACCTTC
>TRBV6-1|once|TRBJ2-7|TRBD1
CASSSGQGTYEQYF
TGTGCCAGCAGTTCCGGACAGGGGACCTACGAGCAGTACTTC
>TRBV9|NA|TRBJ2-7|TRBD1
CASSYGDRVSYEQYF
TGTGCCAGCAGCTACGGGGACAGGGTTTCCTACGAGCAGTACTTC
>TRBV7-6|NA|TRBJ2-1|NA
CASSPTGGRSYNEQFF
TGTGCCAGCAGCCCCACGGGCGGTCGATCCTACAATGAGCAGTTCTTC
>TRBV19|NA|TRBJ1-5|NA
CASSEDQGQPQHF
TGTGCCAGTAGTGAAGACCAAGGTCAGCCCCAGCATTTT
>TRBV27|NA|TRBJ2-3|TRBD2
CASTPDPAGFSTDTQYF
TGTGCCAGCACCCCAGACCCAGCGGGATTTAGCACAGATACGCAGTATTTT
>TRBV7-9|NA|TRBJ2-1|NA
CASSLRDPTNEQFF
TGTGCCAGCAGCCTCCGGGACCCGACTAATGAGCAGTTCTTC
>TRBV6-4|NA|TRBJ2-3|TRBD1
CASRGQQGETDTQYF
TGTGCCAGCAGGGGACAACAGGGGGAAACAGATACGCAGTATTTT
>TRBV2|once|TRBJ2-3|NA
CASSNFQATDTQYF
TGTGCCAGCAGTAACTTTCAAGCCACAGATACGCAGTATTTT
>TRBV27|NA|TRBJ1-3|NA
CAAGEGPGNTIYF
TGTGCCGCCGGAGAGGGGCCTGGAAACACCATATATTTT
>TRBV5-1|once|TRBJ1-1|NA
CASSLLGNTEAFF
TGCGCCAGCAGCTTGTTGGGGAACACTGAAGCTTTCTTT
>TRBV9|NA|TRBJ2-3|TRBD2
CASSEGLAGTDTQYF
TGTGCCAGCAGCGAGGGACTAGCGGGAACAGATACGCAGTATTTT
>TRBV6-4|NA|TRBJ1-3|NA
CASRGQGFGNTIYF
TGTGCCAGCAGAGGTCAGGGCTTTGGAAACACCATATATTTT
>TRBV5-1|NA|TRBJ1-4|NA
CASSPGQQGEKLFF
TGCGCCAGCAGCCCGGGACAACAAGGGGAAAAACTGTTTTTT
>TRBV4-1|NA|TRBJ2-1|NA
CASSQEYGLYYNEQFF
TGCGCCAGCAGCCAAGAGTACGGACTGTACTACAATGAGCAGTTCTTC
>TRBV29-1|NA|TRBJ2-5|NA
CSVEIGETQYF
TGCAGCGTTGAAATAGGAGAGACCCAGTACTTC
>TRBV7-9|NA|TRBJ1-2|NA
CASSPHPGGLYGYTF
TGTGCCAGCAGCCCCCACCCGGGGGGGCTCTATGGCTACACCTTC
>TRBV28|NA|TRBJ2-5|TRBD1
CASSAATGTEIAETQYF
TGTGCCAGCAGCGCAGCGACCGGGACAGAGATTGCCGAGACCCAGTACTTC
>TRBV12-2|NA|TRBJ2-3|NA
CASRVRPAAPRVLPPDTQYF
TGTGCAAGTCGCGTACGTCCTGCAGCCCCTCGGGTCCTACCACCAGATACGCAGTATTTT